The T cell receptor beta chain described here comes from a study of blood T cell repertoires in COVID-19. Trimming took off 5 bases at V and 5 bases at J, with 9 bases between the two ends. The CDR3 runs 13 residues. CDR1 is MNHNY and CDR2 is SVGAGI in the germline V gene (reference sequence). This clone occurred once. Per the original data handling: Amplification of reference gene primers was used by the study to estimate nucleated cell counts. Here immunoSEQ multiplex PCR was the method, and the copy in TCRdb shows in-frame clones only, minus some. From that table come the V and J calls and clone size; the DNA was used to work out D and trimming. Of about 57,000 clones in the sample, around 80% are singletons; the top ten hold around 8.7%.

The clonotype comes from an elderly woman with acute or convalescent COVID-19. The sample comprised peripheral blood. This chain uses TRBV6-6 with TRBJ2-2, with D possibly matching TRBD2 (5 bases). The CDR3 nucleotides read TGTGCCAGCAGTAACCCGGGAACCGGGGAGCTGTTTTTT. As protein: CASSNPGTGELFF.